The 7 T cell receptor beta chains below were found in one sample sequenced in a study of blood T cell repertoires in COVID-19. Sequencing used immunoSEQ multiplex PCR; TCRdb keeps in-frame clones, though not all of them. The sample contains over 75,000 clones, 80% of which appear only once. Sample: peripheral blood. These receptors were obtained from a woman aged 65 to 85 with acute or convalescent COVID-19.

This chain connects TRBV7-2 to TRBJ2-5; 8 nucleotides line up with TRBD2. The germline V gene encodes CDR1 SGHTA and CDR2 FQGNSA. With V trimmed by 4 bases and J by 1 base, 8 bases remained unmatched. The CDR3 length is 16 residues. CDR3 region: CASSSLRTSSQETQYF. The CDR3 nucleotides read TGTGCCAGCAGCTCCCTCCGGACTAGCAGCCAAGAGACCCAGTACTTC.

This chain joins TRBV4-3 and TRBJ1-6, with D maybe TRBD1 (5 bases). The germline gives CDR1 LGHNA, CDR2 YSLEER. Trimming pared 1 base from V and 9 bases from J, leaving 10 bases between. The CDR3 is 14 residues long. The CDR3 region has the DNA TGCGCCAGCAGCCAAGTGGAAGGGGCTTCACCCCTCCACTTT. Its protein is CASSQVEGASPLHF.

This clone has more than one count but fewer than ten. The CDR3 reads CASSQRGPANSPLHF. CDR3 DNA sequence: TGCGCCAGCAGCCAACGCGGCCCCGCTAATTCACCCCTCCACTTT. This chain joins TRBV4-3 and TRBJ1-6; the D is unclear. From germline, CDR1 is LGHNA and CDR2 YSLEER. The CDR3 loop spans 15 amino acids. V lost 2 bases to trimming and J lost 6 bases, with 11 bases between them.

The chain is built from TRBV6-5 and TRBJ1-1; D gene uncertain. The CDR3 is 15 amino acids. V lost 6 bases to trimming and J lost 6 bases, with 20 bases between them. Germline CDR1 MNHEY, CDR2 SVGAGI. CDR3 loop: CASRPTGSKTAEAFF. The DNA for the CDR3 is TGTGCCAGCAGACCGACCGGGTCCAAGACTGCTGAAGCTTTCTTT.

V is TRBV27 and J is TRBJ2-2, with 10 nucleotides matching TRBD2. This CDR3 has 15 residues. V shed 7 bases, J shed 1 base, and the junction held 3 bases outside the gene matches. Germline CDR1 and CDR2: MNHEY and SMNVEV (reference sequence). In DNA form, the CDR3 reads TGTGCCAGCAAACTAGCGGGGAGGAACACCGGGGAGCTGTTTTTT. This translates into CASKLAGRNTGELFF.

This clone showed up just once. CDR3 residues: CAWSDRGSGNTIYF. The DNA of the CDR3 is TGTGCCTGGAGTGACAGGGGCTCTGGAAACACCATATATTTT. The chain is built from TRBV30 and TRBJ1-3; the match to TRBD1 covers 7 bases. V dropped 1 base and J dropped 0; count of bases not matched to a gene: 0. Germline V CDR1 and CDR2: GTSNPN, SVGIG (reference sequence). The CDR3 is 14 amino acids. The whole variable domain, filled in from reference TRBV30 and TRBJ1-3, reads SQTIHQWPATLVQPVGSPLSLECTVEGTSNPNLYWYRQAAGRGLQLLFYSVGIGQISSEVPQNLSASRPQDRQFILSSKKLLLSDSGFYLCAWSDRGSGNTIYFGEGSWLTVV.

The chain combines TRBV9 with TRBJ1-6, with TRBD1 matching 7 bases. Germline CDR1 and CDR2: SGDLS and YYNGEE. After removal of 3 bases from V and 10 bases from J, the junction contained 7 bases not matched to a gene. The CDR3 is 14 amino acids. CDR3 nucleotides: TGTGCCAGCAGCGAACGTACAGGGGACTCACCCCTCCACTTT. Protein product: CASSERTGDSPLHF.